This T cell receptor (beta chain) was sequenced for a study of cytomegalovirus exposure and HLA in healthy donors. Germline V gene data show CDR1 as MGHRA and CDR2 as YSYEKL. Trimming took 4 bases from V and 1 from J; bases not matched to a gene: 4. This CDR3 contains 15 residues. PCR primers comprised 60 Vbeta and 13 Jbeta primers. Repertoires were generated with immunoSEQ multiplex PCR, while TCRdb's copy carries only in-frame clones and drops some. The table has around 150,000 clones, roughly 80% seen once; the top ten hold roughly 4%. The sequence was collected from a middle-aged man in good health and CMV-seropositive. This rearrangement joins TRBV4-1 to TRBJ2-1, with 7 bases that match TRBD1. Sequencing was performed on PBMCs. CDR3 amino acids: CASSRDRVSYNEQFF. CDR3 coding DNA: TGCGCCAGCAGCCGTGACAGGGTATCCTACAATGAGCAGTTCTTC.